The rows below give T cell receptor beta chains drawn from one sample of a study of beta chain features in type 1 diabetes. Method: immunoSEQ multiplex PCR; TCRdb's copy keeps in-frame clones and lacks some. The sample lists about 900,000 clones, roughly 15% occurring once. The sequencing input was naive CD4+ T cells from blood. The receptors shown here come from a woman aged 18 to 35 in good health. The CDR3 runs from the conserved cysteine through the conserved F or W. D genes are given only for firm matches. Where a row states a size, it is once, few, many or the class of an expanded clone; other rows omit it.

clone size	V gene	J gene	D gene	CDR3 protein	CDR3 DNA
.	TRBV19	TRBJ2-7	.	CASSRSATRGGSGEQYF	TGTGCCAGTAGTCGGTCCGCGACTCGGGGTGGTTCGGGCGAGCAGTACTTC
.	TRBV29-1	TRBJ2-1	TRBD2	CSVGGLAGGKNEQFF	TGCAGCGTTGGGGGACTAGCGGGAGGTAAAAATGAGCAGTTCTTC
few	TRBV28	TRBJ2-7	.	CASSLWAESEQYF	TGTGCCAGCAGTTTATGGGCGGAGAGCGAGCAGTACTTC
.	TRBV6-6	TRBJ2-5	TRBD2	CATNQGSGRRETQYF	TGTGCCACCAACCAAGGTAGCGGGAGGCGAGAGACCCAGTACTTC
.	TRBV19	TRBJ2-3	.	CASSRRREADTQYF	TGTGCCAGTAGTAGGAGAAGGGAGGCCGATACGCAGTATTTT
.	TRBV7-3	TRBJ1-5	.	CATPRKSNQPQHF	TGTGCCACCCCCCGGAAGAGCAATCAGCCCCAGCATTTT
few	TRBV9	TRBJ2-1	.	CASSVGPYNEQFF	TGTGCCAGCAGCGTAGGCCCCTACAATGAGCAGTTCTTC
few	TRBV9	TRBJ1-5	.	CASSRTGGSRQPQHF	TGTGCCAGCAGCAGGACTGGAGGGTCTCGCCAGCCCCAGCATTTT
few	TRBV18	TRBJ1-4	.	CASSHDPRGGLFF	TGTGCCAGCTCACACGACCCCCGAGGAGGACTGTTTTTT
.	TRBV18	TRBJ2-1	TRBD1	CASSLNRGPPNEQFF	TGTGCCAGCTCACTCAACAGGGGTCCCCCCAATGAGCAGTTCTTC
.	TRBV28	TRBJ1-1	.	CASGSGARRGTEAFF	TGTGCCAGCGGATCCGGGGCGCGTCGTGGAACTGAAGCTTTCTTT
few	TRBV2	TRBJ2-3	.	CASTLWDTQYF	TGTGCCAGCACGCTTTGGGATACGCAGTATTTT
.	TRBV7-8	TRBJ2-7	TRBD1	CASRPGTGTYEQYF	TGTGCCAGCAGGCCCGGGACAGGGACCTACGAGCAGTACTTC
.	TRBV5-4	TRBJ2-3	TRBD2	CASSTRLAGGTDTQYF	TGTGCCAGCAGCACCCGACTAGCGGGAGGAACAGATACGCAGTATTTT
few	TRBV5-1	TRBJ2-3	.	CASSLETAQNTQYF	TGCGCCAGCAGCTTGGAGACAGCTCAGAATACGCAGTATTTT
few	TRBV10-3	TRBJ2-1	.	CAISAFVNEQFF	TGTGCCATCAGCGCCTTCGTCAATGAGCAGTTCTTC
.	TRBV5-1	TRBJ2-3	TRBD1	CASSQDRGRTDTQYF	TGCGCCAGCAGCCAAGACAGGGGAAGAACAGATACGCAGTATTTT
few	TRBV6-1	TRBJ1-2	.	CASSDPGNYGYTF	TGTGCCAGCAGTGATCCAGGGAACTATGGCTACACCTTC
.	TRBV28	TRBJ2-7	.	CASLRDAHEQYF	TGTGCCAGCCTCCGTGACGCGCACGAGCAGTACTTC
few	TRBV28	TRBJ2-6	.	CASSFDLAGANVLTF	TGTGCCAGCAGTTTCGACCTTGCTGGGGCCAACGTCCTGACTTTC
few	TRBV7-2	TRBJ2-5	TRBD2	CASSLEGPGLAETQYF	TGTGCCAGCAGCTTAGAAGGGCCGGGACTAGCAGAGACCCAGTACTTC
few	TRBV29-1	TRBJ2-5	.	CSAATHEETQYF	TGCAGCGCCGCGACGCATGAAGAGACCCAGTACTTC
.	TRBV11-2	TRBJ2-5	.	CASSLDNSETQYF	TGTGCCAGCAGCTTAGACAACTCAGAGACCCAGTACTTC
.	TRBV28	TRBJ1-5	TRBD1	CASSPWLGQGDQPQHF	TGTGCCAGCAGTCCCTGGTTGGGACAGGGGGATCAGCCCCAGCATTTT
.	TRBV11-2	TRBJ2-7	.	CASSPLALQTYEQYF	TGTGCCAGCAGCCCCCTTGCGCTGCAAACCTACGAGCAGTACTTC
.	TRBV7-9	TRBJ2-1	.	CASSSKDPGIHEQFF	TGTGCCAGCAGCTCTAAAGACCCGGGTATTCATGAGCAGTTCTTC
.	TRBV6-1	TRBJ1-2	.	CASSERQPRAGYTF	TGTGCCAGCAGTGAGAGGCAGCCCAGGGCAGGCTACACCTTC